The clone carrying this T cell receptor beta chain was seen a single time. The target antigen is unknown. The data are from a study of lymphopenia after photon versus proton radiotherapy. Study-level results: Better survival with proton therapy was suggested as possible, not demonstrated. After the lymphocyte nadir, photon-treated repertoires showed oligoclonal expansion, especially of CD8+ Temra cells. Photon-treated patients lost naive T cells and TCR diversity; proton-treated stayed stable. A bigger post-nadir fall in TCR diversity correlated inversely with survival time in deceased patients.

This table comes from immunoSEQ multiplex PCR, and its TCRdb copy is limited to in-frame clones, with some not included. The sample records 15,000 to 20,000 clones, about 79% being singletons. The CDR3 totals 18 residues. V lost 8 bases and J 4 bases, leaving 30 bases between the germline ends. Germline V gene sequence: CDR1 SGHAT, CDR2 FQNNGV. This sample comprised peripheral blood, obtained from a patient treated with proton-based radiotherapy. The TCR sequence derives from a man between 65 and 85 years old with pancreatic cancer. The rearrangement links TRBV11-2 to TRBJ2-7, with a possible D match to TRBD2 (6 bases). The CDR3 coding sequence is TGTGCCAGCCGACCCCTTAGAGGCAGGACTCGTGGAGGGTACGAGCAGTACTTC. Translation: CASRPLRGRTRGGYEQYF.